This T cell receptor beta chain was found in a study of blood T cell repertoires in COVID-19. The germline V gene encodes CDR1 MGHRA and CDR2 YSYEKL. With V trimmed by 4 bases and J by 5 bases, 3 bases remained unmatched. This CDR3 spans 14 amino acids. Sequencing used immunoSEQ multiplex PCR; TCRdb keeps in-frame clones, though not all of them. This table has 55,000 to 75,000 clones, approximately 91% appearing once. V is TRBV4-1 and J is TRBJ1-4; 8 bases fit TRBD1. The receptor was derived from a man in his fifties or sixties with active COVID-19. The sequenced sample consisted of peripheral blood. The DNA for the CDR3 is TGCGCCAGCAGCCTATCAGGGGGCAATGAAAAACTGTTTTTT. This codes for CASSLSGGNEKLFF.